This TCR beta chain originates from a study of cytomegalovirus exposure and HLA in healthy donors. As regards this clone: The antigen remains unidentified.

Germline CDR1 and CDR2: MDHEN and SYDVKM. This CDR3 is 12 amino acids long. The PCR made use of 60 Vbeta and 13 Jbeta primers. The protocol was immunoSEQ multiplex PCR, while the TCRdb copy is restricted to in-frame clones and leaves out a portion. The table includes about 130,000 clones, around 72% detected once. Study-wide results and limits: What a later analysis reportedly showed was that an Asian-associated ancestry cluster had fewer N-insertions than the roughly 670-donor mean.

Each donor's status was that of a healthy bone marrow donor. The gene calls are TRBV28 and TRBJ1-2, with D maybe TRBD1 (6 bases). The receptor was derived from a woman aged 40 to 50 in good health and CMV-seronegative. The specimen sequenced was PBMCs. The CDR3 loop is CASAGTNYGYTF. The CDR3 DNA is TGTGCGTCCGCCGGGACAAACTATGGCTACACCTTC.